This entry features one TCR beta chain sequence. The junction had 2 bases not matched to a gene; V was cut back by 4 bases and J by 4 bases. This CDR3 has 13 amino acids. Germline V lookup: CDR1 LNHDA, CDR2 SQIVND (reference sequence). Methods used by the authors: Estimation of nucleated cell counts relied on the amplification of reference gene primers. Sequencing used immunoSEQ multiplex PCR; TCRdb keeps in-frame clones, though not all of them. That table gives V, J and clone size, and the DNA gave D and trimming. The data contain 150,000 to 200,000 clones, about four fifths of them singletons. While infection was still active, Seattle patients were enrolled and then followed longitudinally. This sample is drawn from a study of blood T cell repertoires in COVID-19. For the study at large: Nucleic acid was either cDNA or gDNA, and it came from T cells, B-cell-depleted T cells, or PBMCs.

What was sequenced was peripheral blood. The clonotype originates from a woman aged 40 to 50 with COVID-19, enrolled during active disease. The J gene is TRBJ2-7, the V gene TRBV19, with 9 nucleotides matching TRBD1. CDR3 DNA: TGTGCCAGTAGTACGGGACAGGGATACGAGCAGTACTTC. Protein sequence: CASSTGQGYEQYF.